This T cell receptor (beta chain) was profiled in a study of blood T cells in healthy people across ages. Through a sample-barcoded 5' primer and a J-beta primer mix, a second PCR was run for roughly 6 to 12 cycles. Each CDR3 protein is one row after TCRdb ran MiXCR on the 5' RACE reads. This table has 850,000 to 1,300,000 distinct CDR3 sequences, more than 40% appearing once. This CDR3 region has 16 residues. Germline V gene sequence: CDR1 SGHAT, CDR2 FQNNGV. This clonotype was seen only a few times. Sequencing used blood. The TCR comes from an older woman in good health. This rearrangement joins TRBV11-2 to TRBJ2-1; possibly TRBD1 for D (6 bases). The J call could be wrong; TRBJ2-7 is a better fit for the DNA end. The CDR3 sequence is CASSPLIRGAYNEQYF. The CDR3 DNA reads as TGTGCCAGCAGCCCCCTTATCAGGGGCGCCTACAATGAGCAGTACTTC.